This entry features one T cell receptor (beta chain) sequence. Its antigen remains unidentified. No qualities accompany the bases; no much larger clone lies one base away. Per the publication, the time point label means: cycle 1 day 1 (C1D1), immediately before nivolumab initiation. All trial patients had relapsed after autologous stem cell transplantation, with cohorts A, B and C differing in prior brentuximab vedotin exposure. The trial cohort was composed of under 70 patients with relapsed/refractory classical Hodgkin lymphoma, for whom complete response, partial response or progressive disease was recorded as best overall response. In the multi-cohort phase II CheckMate 205 trial, trial patients received single-agent nivolumab. An independent review committee assessed best overall response by applying the 2007 International Working Group response criteria. PBMCs from the trial were collected at three points: immediately before nivolumab initiation (C1D1), and during therapy at cycle 2 day 1 and cycle 4 day 1. After peripheral blood was drawn into 8 mL Vacutainer Cell Preparation Tubes, PBMCs were isolated by centrifugation and then cryopreserved.

Per the germline V gene (reference sequence), LNHDA is the CDR1 and SQIVND is the CDR2. V drops 4 bases and J drops 0 bases, leaving 13 bases in between. The CDR3 goes from the cysteine to the phenylalanine over 16 residues. Only the CDR3 DNA stays, 48 bases, in frame from base 1. The source of the sample is a study of PD-1 blockade in classical Hodgkin lymphoma (dated by TCRdb to 2018 to 2020). About the full investigation: Nivolumab dosing was 3 mg/kg intravenously every 2 weeks, continuing until either disease progression or unacceptable toxicity. The study used CyTOF and TCR beta sequencing to define a peripheral blood immune signature of response to PD-1 blockade in classical Hodgkin lymphoma. Results and caveats for the whole study, not just this receptor: Patients starting nivolumab less than 1 year after ASCT had lower diversity and were excluded from later analyses to avoid confounding by immune reconstitution. A significant rise by C4D1 was seen in CD4+ but not CD8+ TCR diversity (p=0.0027 vs p=0.16), with the rise being most apparent in complete responders (p=0.02). Among trial patients, those achieving complete response had baseline diversity similar to that of newly diagnosed patients, while diversity was significantly lower in partial responders and progressors. Baseline TCR diversity was reported to be lower in newly diagnosed patients than in healthy donors and to be lower still in relapsed/refractory patients. The study was restricted to a single clinical trial cohort, and the causes of repertoire differences, possibly disease activity or prior therapy, were left undefined.

The Qiagen DNeasy kit was used to extract genomic DNA both from unsorted PBMCs and from the negatively selected CD4+ and CD8+ fractions. Using primers that anneal to V and J segments, immunoSEQ multiplex PCR amplified the TCR beta CDR3 regions. Amplification bias was minimized using a synthetic immune receptor repertoire, and residual bias was removed computationally after sequencing. As for the authors' bioinformatics: Custom Python scripts were used to quantify repertoire diversity as the Shannon entropy index. Unsorted, CD4+ and CD8+ repertoires were examined separately, except in combined analyses, for which CD4+ and CD8+ sequences were merged in silico. A clone counted as expanded when the clone's frequency after treatment rose at least 2-fold relative to C1D1, and clones undetected at baseline were given a pseudocount of 0.5. Singleton clones were defined as clones with 0 or 1 copy at C1D1, and non-singleton clones were defined as clones with 2 or more copies. Clones expanded in unsorted samples were labelled as CD4+, CD8+ or unknown by matching protein sequences in sorted samples from the same patient. Wilcoxon tests were applied to paired samples to test diversity changes from C1D1 to C4D1. Imported from immuneACCESS, the table was reduced by TCRdb to in-frame sequences with V and J called. These copies leave out some clones; in studies compared against another copy, an unresolved V gene accounts for under half, and the cause of the remainder is not known. The V and J calls and clone size are taken from that table; D and trimming were inferred from the DNA. Recorded for this sample are 40,000 to 45,000 clones; 78% of them occurred a single time. Clones ranked in the top ten supply about an eighth of the sample.

This receptor chain uses TRBV19 and TRBJ1-3; the best D guess is TRBD1, with 5 bases matching. This TCR came from a human donor with classical Hodgkin lymphoma. The sample in question was peripheral blood mononuclear cells (PBMCs), obtained at baseline. The CDR3 loop reads CASSNPGGRSGNTIYF. The DNA sequence follows: TGTGCCAGTAGTAACCCCGGGGGACGCTCTGGAAACACCATATATTTT.